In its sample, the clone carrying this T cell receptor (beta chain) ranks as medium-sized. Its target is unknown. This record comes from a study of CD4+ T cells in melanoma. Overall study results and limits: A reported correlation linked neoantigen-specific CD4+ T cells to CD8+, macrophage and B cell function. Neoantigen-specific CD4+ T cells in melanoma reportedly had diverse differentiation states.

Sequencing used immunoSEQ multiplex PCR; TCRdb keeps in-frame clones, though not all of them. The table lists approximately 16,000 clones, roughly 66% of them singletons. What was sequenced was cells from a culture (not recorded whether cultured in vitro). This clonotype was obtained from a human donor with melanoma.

CDR3 protein: CAWSRQGTEAFF. CDR3 DNA sequence: TGTGCCTGGAGCAGACAGGGGACTGAAGCTTTCTTT. V and J are TRBV30 and TRBJ1-1; 8 bases are a match to TRBD1. This CDR3 spans 12 amino acids. With V trimmed by 3 bases and J by 5 bases, 2 bases remained unmatched. The germline V gene encodes CDR1 GTSNPN and CDR2 SVGIG (reference sequence).